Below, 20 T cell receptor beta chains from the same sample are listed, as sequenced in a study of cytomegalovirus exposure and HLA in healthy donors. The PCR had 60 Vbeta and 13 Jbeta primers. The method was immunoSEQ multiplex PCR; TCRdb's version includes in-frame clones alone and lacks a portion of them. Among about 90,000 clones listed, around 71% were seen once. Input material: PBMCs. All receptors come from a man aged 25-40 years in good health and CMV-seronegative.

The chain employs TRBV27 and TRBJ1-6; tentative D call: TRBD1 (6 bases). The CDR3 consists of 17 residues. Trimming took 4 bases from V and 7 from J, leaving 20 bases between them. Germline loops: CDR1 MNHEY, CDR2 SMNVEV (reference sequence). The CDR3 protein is CASSSIELTGNNSPLHF. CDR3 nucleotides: TGTGCCAGCAGTTCCATCGAGCTCACAGGGAACAATTCACCCCTCCACTTT.

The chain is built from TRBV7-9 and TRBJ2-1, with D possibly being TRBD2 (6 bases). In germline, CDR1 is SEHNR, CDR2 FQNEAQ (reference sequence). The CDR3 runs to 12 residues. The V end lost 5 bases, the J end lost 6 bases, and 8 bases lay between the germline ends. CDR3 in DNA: TGTGCCAGCAGCCGGGGGTCCAATGAGCAGTTCTTC. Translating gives CASSRGSNEQFF.

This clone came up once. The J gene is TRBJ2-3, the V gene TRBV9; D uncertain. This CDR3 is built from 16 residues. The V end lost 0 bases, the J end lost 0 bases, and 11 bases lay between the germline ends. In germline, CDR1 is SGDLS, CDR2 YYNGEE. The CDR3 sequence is CASSVGTTESTDTQYF. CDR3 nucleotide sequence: TGTGCCAGCAGCGTAGGAACTACCGAGAGCACAGATACGCAGTATTTT.

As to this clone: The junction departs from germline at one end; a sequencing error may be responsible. CDR3 sequence: CASGLETGTEAFF. DNA for the CDR3: TGCGCCAGCGGCTTGGAAACGGGCACTGAAGCTTTCTTT. The J gene is TRBJ1-1, the V gene TRBV5-1; D unresolved. Germline CDR1 is SGHRS and CDR2 is YFSETQ. This CDR3 region has 13 residues.

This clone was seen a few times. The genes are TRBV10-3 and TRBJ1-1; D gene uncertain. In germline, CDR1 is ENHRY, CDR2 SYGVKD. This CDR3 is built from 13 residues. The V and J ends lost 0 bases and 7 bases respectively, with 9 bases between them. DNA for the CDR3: TGTGCCATCAGTGAGTCGGCTCCAGATGAAGCTTTCTTT. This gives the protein CAISESAPDEAFF.

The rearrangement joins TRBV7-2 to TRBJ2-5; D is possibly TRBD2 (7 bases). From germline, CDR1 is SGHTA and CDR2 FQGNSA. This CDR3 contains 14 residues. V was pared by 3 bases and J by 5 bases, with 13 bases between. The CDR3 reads CASSFGGATETQYF. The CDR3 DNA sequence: TGTGCCAGCAGCTTTGGGGGGGCCACGGAGACCCAGTACTTC.

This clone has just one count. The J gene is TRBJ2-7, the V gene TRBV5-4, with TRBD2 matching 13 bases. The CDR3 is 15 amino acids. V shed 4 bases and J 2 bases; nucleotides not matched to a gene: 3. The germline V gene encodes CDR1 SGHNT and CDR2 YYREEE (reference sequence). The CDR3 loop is CASSRTSGGPYEQYF. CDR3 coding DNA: TGTGCCAGCAGCCGGACTAGCGGGGGACCCTACGAGCAGTACTTC.

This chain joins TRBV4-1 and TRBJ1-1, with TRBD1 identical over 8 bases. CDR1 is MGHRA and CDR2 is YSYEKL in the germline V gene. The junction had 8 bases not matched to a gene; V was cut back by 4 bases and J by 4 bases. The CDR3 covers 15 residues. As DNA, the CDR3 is TGCGCCAGCAGCCTAGGGACAGGAGGATCCACTGAAGCTTTCTTT. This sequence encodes CASSLGTGGSTEAFF.

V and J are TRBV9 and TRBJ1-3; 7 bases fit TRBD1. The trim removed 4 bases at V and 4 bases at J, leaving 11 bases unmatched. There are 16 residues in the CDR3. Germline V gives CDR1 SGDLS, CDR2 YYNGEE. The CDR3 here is CASSPPPRDRGNTIYF. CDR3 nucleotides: TGTGCCAGCAGCCCTCCCCCCCGGGACAGAGGAAACACCATATATTTT.

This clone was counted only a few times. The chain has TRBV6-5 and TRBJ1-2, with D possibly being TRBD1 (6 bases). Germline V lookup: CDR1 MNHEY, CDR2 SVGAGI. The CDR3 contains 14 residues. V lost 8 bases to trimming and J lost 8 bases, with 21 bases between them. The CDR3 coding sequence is TGTGCCAGCCGCCACGGGGCGGGGGCGAAAGGCTACACCTTC. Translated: CASRHGAGAKGYTF.

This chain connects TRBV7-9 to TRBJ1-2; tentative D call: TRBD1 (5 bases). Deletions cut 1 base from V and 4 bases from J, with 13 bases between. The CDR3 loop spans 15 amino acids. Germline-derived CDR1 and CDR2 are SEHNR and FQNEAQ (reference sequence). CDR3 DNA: TGTGCCAGCAGCTTAGAGGGGCCCTACGCCTATGGCTACACCTTC. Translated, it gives CASSLEGPYAYGYTF.

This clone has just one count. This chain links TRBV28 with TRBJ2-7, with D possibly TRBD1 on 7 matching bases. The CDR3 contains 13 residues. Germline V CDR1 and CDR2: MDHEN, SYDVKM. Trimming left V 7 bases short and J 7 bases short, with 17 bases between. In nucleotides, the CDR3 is TGTGCCAGCATCCTAACCCAGGGGGGAGAGCAGTACTTC. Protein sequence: CASILTQGGEQYF.

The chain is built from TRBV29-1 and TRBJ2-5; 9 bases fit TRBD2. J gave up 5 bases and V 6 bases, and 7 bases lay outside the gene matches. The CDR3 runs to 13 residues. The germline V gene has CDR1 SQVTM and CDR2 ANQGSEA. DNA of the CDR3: TGCAGCGTGAGCGGGGGGCCTGGGGAGACCCAGTACTTC. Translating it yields CSVSGGPGETQYF.

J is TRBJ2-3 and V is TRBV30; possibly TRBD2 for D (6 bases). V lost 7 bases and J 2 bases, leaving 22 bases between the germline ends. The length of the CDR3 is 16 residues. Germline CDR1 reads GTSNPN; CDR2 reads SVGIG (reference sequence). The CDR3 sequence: CAYSGLSGFHTDTQYF. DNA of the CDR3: TGTGCCTACTCGGGACTTAGCGGTTTCCACACAGATACGCAGTATTTT.

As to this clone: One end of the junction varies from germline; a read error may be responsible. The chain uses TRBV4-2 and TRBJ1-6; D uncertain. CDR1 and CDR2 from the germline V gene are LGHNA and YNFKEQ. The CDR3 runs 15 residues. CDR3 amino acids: CASSQDVFTNSPLRF. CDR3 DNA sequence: TGTGCCAGCAGCCAAGATGTTTTCACAAATTCACCCCTCCGCTTT.

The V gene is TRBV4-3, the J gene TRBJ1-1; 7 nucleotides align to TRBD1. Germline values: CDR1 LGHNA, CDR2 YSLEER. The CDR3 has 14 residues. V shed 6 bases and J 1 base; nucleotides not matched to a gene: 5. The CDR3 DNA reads TGCGCCAGCAGGGAGGGGGCGTCGAACACTGAAGCTTTCTTT. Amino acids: CASREGASNTEAFF.

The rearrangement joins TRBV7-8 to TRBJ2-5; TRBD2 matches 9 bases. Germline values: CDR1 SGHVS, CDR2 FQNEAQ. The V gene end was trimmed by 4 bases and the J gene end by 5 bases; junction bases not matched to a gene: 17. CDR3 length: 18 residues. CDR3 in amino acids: CASSSGRLAGLIRETQYF. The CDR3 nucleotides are TGTGCCAGCAGCTCTGGCCGGCTAGCGGGGCTCATTAGGGAGACCCAGTACTTC.

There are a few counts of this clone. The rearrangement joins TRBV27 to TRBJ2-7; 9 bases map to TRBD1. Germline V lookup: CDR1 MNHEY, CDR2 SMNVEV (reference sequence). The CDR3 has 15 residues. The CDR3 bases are TGTGCGGCCGCCGGGACAGGGCTTAGCTCCTACGAGCAGTACTTC. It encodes CAAAGTGLSSYEQYF.

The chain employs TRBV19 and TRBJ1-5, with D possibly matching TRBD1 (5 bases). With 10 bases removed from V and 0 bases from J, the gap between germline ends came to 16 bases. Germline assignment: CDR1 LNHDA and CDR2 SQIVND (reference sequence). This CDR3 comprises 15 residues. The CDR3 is CATGDGLNSNQPQHF. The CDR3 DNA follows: TGTGCCACGGGGGACGGCCTCAATAGCAATCAGCCCCAGCATTTT.

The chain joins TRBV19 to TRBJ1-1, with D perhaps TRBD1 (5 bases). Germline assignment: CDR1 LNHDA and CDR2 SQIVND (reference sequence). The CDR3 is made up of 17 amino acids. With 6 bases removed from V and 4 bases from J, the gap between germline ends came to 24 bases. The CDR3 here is CASSWGRGGLEITEAFF. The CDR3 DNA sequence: TGTGCCAGTAGCTGGGGTCGTGGGGGGTTGGAAATCACTGAAGCTTTCTTT.